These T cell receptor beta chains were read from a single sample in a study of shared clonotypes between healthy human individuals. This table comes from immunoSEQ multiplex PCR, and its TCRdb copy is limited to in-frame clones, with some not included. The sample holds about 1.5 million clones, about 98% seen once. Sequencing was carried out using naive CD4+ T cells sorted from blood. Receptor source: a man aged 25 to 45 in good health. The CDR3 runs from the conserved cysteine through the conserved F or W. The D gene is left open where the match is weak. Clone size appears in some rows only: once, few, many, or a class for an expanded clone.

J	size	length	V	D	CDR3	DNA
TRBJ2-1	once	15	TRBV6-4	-	CASSDGDRATSEQFF	TGTGCCAGCAGTGACGGGGATAGAGCTACATCTGAGCAGTTCTTC
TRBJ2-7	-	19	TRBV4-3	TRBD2	CASSQAPGLAGGGIYEQYF	TGCGCCAGCAGCCAAGCCCCGGGACTAGCGGGAGGGGGAATCTACGAGCAGTACTTC
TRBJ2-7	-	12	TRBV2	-	CAIGTREYEQYF	TGTGCCATTGGGACCAGGGAATACGAGCAGTACTTC
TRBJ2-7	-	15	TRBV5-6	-	CASSPYRQEIYEQYF	TGTGCCAGCAGCCCCTACCGACAGGAGATCTACGAGCAGTACTTC
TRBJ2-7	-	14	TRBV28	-	CASSLGVLLYEQYF	TGTGCCAGCAGTTTAGGGGTACTACTCTACGAGCAGTACTTC
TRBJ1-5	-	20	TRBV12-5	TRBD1	CASGLVLRRGETGVIQPQHF	TGTGCTAGTGGTTTGGTACTCAGGCGGGGCGAGACAGGGGTCATTCAGCCCCAGCATTTT
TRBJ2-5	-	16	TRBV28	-	CASSPHHGGGQETQYF	TGTGCCAGCAGTCCGCACCATGGTGGGGGGCAAGAGACCCAGTACTTC
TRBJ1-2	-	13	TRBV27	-	CASSFTLNGGYTF	TGTGCCAGCAGTTTTACACTAAACGGTGGCTACACCTTC
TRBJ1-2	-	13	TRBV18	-	CASSPLSNYGYTF	TGTGCCAGCTCACCACTCAGTAACTATGGCTACACCTTC
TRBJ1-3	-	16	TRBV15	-	CATSRDPAGSGNTIYF	TGTGCCACCAGCAGAGATCCGGCAGGGTCTGGAAACACCATATATTTT
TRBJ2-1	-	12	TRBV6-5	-	CASGIRGGQGFF	TGTGCCAGCGGGATTAGGGGGGGACAAGGGTTCTTC
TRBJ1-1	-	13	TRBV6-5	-	CASRPFSGTEAFF	TGTGCCAGCAGGCCCTTTTCGGGCACTGAAGCTTTCTTT
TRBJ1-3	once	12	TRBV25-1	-	CASRSSGNTIYF	TGTGCCAGCAGGAGTTCTGGAAACACCATATATTTT
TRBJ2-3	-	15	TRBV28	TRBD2	CASSFMTSGEDTQYF	TGTGCCAGCAGTTTTATGACTAGCGGGGAAGATACGCAGTATTTT